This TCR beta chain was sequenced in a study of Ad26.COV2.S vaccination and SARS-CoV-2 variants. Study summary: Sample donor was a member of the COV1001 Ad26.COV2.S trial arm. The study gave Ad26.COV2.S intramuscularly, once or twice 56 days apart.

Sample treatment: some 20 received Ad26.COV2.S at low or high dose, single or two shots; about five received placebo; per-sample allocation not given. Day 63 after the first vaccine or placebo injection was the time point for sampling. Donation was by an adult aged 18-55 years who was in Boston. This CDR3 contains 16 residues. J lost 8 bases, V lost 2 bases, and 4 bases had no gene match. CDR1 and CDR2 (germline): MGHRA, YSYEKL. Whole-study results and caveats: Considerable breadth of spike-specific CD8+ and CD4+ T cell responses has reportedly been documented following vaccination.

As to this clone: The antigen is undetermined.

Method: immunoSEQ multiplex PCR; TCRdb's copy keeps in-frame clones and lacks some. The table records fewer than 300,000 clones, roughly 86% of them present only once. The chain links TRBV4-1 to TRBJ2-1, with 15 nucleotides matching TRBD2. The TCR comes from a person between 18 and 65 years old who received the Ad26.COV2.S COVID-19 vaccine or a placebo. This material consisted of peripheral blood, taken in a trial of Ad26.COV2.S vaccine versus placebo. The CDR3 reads CASSQRTSGRDDEQFF. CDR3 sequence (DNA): TGCGCCAGCAGCCAAAGGACTAGCGGGAGGGATGATGAGCAGTTCTTC.